Following are 6 T cell receptor beta chains from one sample sequenced in a study of Graves' ophthalmopathy and Graves' hyperthyroidism. Investigators amplified TCR beta CDR3 regions from RNA transcripts. An initial RT-PCR round employing HTBI primers preceded a second-round multiplex PCR. TCRdb reprocessed the multiplex PCR reads via MiXCR and lists one record per CDR3 protein. The table records just over 600,000 distinct CDR3 sequences, 20% to 25% of them present only once. Specimen: peripheral blood. These receptors all come from a woman aged 18 to 35 with stable Graves' hyperthyroidism. Some clones in this sample may be carry-over from other donors' samples.

This clonotype was picked up many times. V usage is TRBV28 and J usage is TRBJ2-7; D may be TRBD2 (5 bases). The CDR3 runs 15 residues. Germline V lookup: CDR1 MDHEN, CDR2 SYDVKM. Trimming removed 6 bases at V and 4 bases at J, with 19 bases between. The CDR3 loop is CASSPGIPTSYEQYF. CDR3 coding DNA: TGTGCCAGCAGCCCTGGGATCCCCACTAGTTACGAGCAGTACTTC. Supplemented by reference TRBV28 and TRBJ2-7, the full variable domain reads DVKVTQSSRYLVKRTGEKVFLECVQDMDHENMFWYRQDPGLGLRLIYFSYDVKMKEKGDIPEGYSVSREKKERFSLILESASTNQTSMYLCASSPGIPTSYEQYFGPGTRLTVT.

This clonotype showed up many times. This chain links TRBV6-2 or TRBV6-3 with TRBJ1-5, with no clear D. CDR1 is MNHEY and CDR2 is SVGEGT in the germline V gene. The CDR3 extends over 14 amino acids. Between the trimmed V and J ends, which lost 6 bases and 2 bases, there was a span of 11 bases. The CDR3 reads CASSNGWGNQPQHF. CDR3 DNA sequence: TGTGCCAGCAGCAACGGGTGGGGCAATCAGCCCCAGCATTTT.

This clonotype was counted at least ten times. This chain uses TRBV12-3 or TRBV12-4 with TRBJ1-1; D is undetermined. This CDR3 region has 11 residues. Between the trimmed V and J ends, which lost 3 bases and 6 bases, there was a span of 5 bases. CDR3 amino acids: CASSFRPEAFF. The CDR3 bases are TGTGCCAGCAGTTTTCGGCCTGAAGCTTTCTTT.

This clonotype was seen at least ten times. The CDR3 DNA reads as TGTGCCAGCAGTCCAACACCGGGGACTAGCGGGGGGGCTTTGGGGGAGCAGTACTTC. The encoded protein is CASSPTPGTSGGALGEQYF. The rearrangement uses TRBV6-2 or TRBV6-3 and TRBJ2-7; 16 bases agree with TRBD2. The trim removed 5 bases at V and 7 bases at J, leaving 17 bases unmatched. CDR1 and CDR2 (germline): MNHEY, SVGEGT. The CDR3 runs 19 residues.

Comments on this clonotype: The junction and the germline gene differ at one end; a read error may be behind it. The chain combines TRBV15 with TRBJ2-5, with TRBD2 matching over 11 bases. CDR1 is LNHNV, CDR2 YYDKDF, per germline (reference sequence). This CDR3 is built from 18 residues. CDR3 residues: CATSSPVGTSGYQETRYF. The CDR3 nucleotides are TGTGCCACCAGCAGCCCCGTCGGGACTAGCGGATACCAAGAGACCCGGTACTTC.

The chain couples TRBV28 to TRBJ1-1; TRBD1 might be the D (6 bases). This CDR3 comprises 15 residues. Germline lookup yields CDR1 MDHEN and CDR2 SYDVKM. V lost 6 bases to trimming and J lost 6 bases, with 20 bases between them. In DNA, the CDR3 is TGTGCCAGCAGCTCCCAGGGGATGGGGTCAGCTGAAGCTTTCTTT. This translates into CASSSQGMGSAEAFF.